Sequencing of this TCR beta chain was carried out in a study of cytomegalovirus exposure and HLA in healthy donors. The wider study: The 90 to 150 validation repertoires used a platform that matched the one used for the 600 to 700 first-cohort repertoires, as a later analysis reported.

As to this clone: What it recognizes is unknown.

TCRdb keeps only in-frame clones here, not all; method: immunoSEQ multiplex PCR. This sample carries over 200,000 clones, 70% to 90% of them seen once, and the ten largest clones take approximately 2.9%. General study results and limits: It was confirmed in vitro that a few of the CMV-associated chains were specific for CMV antigens.

The CDR3 has 12 residues. Trimming shortened V by 0 bases and J by 6 bases, and 6 bases separated the two germline ends. Germline-derived CDR1 and CDR2 are SGHRS and YFSETQ. The chain carries TRBV5-1 and TRBJ1-1, with a possible D match to TRBD1 (5 bases). The receptor was derived from a young woman in good health and CMV-seronegative. Sequencing used PBMCs. CDR3 DNA sequence: TGCGCCAGCAGCTTGGACAGGTCTGAAGCTTTCTTT. It yields the protein CASSLDRSEAFF.